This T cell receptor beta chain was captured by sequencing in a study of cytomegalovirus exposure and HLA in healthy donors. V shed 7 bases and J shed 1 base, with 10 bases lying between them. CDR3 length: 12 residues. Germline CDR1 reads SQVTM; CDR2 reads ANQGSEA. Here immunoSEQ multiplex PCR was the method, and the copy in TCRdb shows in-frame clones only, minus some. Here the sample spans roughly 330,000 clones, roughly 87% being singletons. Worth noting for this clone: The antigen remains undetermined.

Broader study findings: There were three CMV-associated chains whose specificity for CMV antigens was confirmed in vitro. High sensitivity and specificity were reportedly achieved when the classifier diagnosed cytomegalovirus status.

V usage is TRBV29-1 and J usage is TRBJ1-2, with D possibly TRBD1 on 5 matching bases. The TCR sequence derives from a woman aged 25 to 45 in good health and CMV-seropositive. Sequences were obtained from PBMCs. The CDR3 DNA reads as TGCAGCGCCGGGGACTTTAACTATGGCTACACCTTC. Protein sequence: CSAGDFNYGYTF.